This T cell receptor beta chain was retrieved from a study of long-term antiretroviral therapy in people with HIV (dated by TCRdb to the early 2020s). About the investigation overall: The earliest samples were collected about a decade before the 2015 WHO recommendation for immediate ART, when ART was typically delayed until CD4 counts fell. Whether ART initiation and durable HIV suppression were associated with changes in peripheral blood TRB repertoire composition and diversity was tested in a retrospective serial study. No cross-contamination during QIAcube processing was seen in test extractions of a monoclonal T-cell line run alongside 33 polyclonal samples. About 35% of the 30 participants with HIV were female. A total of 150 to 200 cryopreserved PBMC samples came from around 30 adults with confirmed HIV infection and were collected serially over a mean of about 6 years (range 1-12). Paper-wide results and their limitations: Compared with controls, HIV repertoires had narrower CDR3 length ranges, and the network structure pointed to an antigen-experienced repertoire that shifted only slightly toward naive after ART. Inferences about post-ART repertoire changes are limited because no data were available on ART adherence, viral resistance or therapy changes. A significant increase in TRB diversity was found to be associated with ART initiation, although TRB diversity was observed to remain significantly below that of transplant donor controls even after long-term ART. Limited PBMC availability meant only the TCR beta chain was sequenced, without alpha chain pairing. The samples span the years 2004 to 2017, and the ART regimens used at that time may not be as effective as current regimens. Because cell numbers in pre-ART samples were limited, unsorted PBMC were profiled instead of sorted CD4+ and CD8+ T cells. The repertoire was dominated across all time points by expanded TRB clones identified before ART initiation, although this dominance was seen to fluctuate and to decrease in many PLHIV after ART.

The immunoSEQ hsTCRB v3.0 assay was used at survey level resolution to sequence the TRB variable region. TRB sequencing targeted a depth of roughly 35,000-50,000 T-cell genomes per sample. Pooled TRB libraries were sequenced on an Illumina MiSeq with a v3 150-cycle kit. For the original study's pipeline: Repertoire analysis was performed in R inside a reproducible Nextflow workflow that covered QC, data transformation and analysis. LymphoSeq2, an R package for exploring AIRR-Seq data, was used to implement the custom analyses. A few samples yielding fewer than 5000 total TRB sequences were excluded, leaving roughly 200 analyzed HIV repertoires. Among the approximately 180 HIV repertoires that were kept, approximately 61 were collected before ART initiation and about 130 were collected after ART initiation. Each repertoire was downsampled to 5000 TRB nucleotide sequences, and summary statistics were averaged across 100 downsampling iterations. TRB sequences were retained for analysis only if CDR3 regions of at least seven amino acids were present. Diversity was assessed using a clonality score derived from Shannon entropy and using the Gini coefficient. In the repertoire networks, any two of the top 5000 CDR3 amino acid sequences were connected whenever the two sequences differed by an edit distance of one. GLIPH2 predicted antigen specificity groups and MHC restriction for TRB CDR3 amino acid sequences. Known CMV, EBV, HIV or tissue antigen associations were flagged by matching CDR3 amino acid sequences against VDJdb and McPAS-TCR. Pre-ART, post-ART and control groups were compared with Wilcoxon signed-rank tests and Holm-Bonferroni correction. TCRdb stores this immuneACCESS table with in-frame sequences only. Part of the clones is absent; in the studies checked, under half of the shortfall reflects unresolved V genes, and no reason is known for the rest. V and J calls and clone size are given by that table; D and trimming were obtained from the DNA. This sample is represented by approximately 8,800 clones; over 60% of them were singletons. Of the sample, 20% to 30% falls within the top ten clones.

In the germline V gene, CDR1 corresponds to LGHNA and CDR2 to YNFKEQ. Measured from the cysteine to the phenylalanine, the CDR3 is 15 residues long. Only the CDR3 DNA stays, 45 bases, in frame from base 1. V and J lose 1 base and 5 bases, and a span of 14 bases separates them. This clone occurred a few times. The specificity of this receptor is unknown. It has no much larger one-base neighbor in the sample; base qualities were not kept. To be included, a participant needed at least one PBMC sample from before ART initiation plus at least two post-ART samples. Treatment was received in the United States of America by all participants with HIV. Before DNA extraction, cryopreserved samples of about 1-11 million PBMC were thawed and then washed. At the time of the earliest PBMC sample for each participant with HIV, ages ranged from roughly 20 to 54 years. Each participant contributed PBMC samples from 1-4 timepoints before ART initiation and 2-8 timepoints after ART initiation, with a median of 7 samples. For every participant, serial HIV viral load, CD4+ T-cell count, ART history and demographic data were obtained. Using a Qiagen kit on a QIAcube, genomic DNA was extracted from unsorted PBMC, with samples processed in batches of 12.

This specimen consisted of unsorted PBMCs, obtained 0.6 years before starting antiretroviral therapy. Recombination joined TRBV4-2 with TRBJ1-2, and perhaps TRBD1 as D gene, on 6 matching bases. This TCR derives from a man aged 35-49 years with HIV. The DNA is TGTGCCAGCAGCCAAGTAGGGGGGGCAGGGTATGGCTACACCTTC. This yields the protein CASSQVGGAGYGYTF.